Sequencing of this T cell receptor (beta chain) was carried out in a study of cytomegalovirus exposure and HLA in healthy donors. This CDR3 region has 19 residues. In the PCR, 60 Vbeta and 13 Jbeta primers were used. Using immunoSEQ multiplex PCR, the repertoire was profiled, and TCRdb retains in-frame clones only, with some absent. The sample includes under 150,000 clones, 82% of them seen just once. Input material: PBMCs. This chain joins TRBV21-1 and TRBJ2-7; TRBD2, the D gene given by the table, was not confirmed from the DNA. TRBV21-1 is designated a pseudogene. The TCR was taken from a boy between 10 and 17 years old in good health and CMV-seronegative. The CDR3 spells CASSKALYSTSVSPYEQYF. The DNA for the CDR3 is TGTGCCAGCAGCAAAGCGCTATACTCAACTAGCGTTTCCCCCTACGAGCAGTACTTC.